The rows below give T cell receptor beta chains drawn from one sample of a study of CD8+ T cells in alopecia areata. Repertoires were generated with immunoSEQ multiplex PCR, while TCRdb's copy carries only in-frame clones and drops some. The sample holds fewer than 250,000 clones, around 65% seen once. The sample here was CD4+ T cells sorted from blood, taken at week 4, from a patient treated with tofacitinib. All receptors derive from a human donor with alopecia areata. The CDR3 runs from the conserved cysteine through the conserved F or W. D genes are given only for firm matches.

V gene	D gene	J gene	CDR3 protein	CDR3 DNA
TRBV5-4	TRBD2	TRBJ2-1	CASSPTGAGGAYNEQFF	TGTGCCAGCAGCCCCACAGGAGCGGGGGGCGCCTACAATGAGCAGTTCTTC
TRBV6-6	TRBD1	TRBJ1-2	CASSHQGAVGKGYTF	TGTGCCAGCAGTCACCAGGGGGCCGTGGGGAAAGGCTACACCTTC
TRBV6-6	.	TRBJ1-1	CASSSTGGGRTEAFF	TGTGCCAGCAGTTCTACCGGCGGGGGACGCACTGAAGCTTTCTTT
TRBV5-1	TRBD2	TRBJ2-1	CASSNQLAGGSYEQFF	TGCGCCAGCAGCAACCAACTAGCGGGGGGTTCCTATGAGCAGTTCTTC
TRBV12-5	TRBD1	TRBJ1-2	CASGFPTGRGYTF	TGTGCTAGTGGTTTCCCGACAGGGAGAGGCTACACCTTC
TRBV29-1	.	TRBJ2-2	CSVAPRAPGELFF	TGCAGCGTTGCCCCCCGGGCCCCCGGGGAGCTGTTTTTT
TRBV2	TRBD1	TRBJ2-7	CASSHRDRGPYEQYF	TGTGCCAGCAGTCACCGGGACAGGGGTCCCTACGAGCAGTACTTC
TRBV27	.	TRBJ2-1	CASSMLPGYEQFF	TGTGCCAGCAGTATGCTCCCTGGGTATGAGCAGTTCTTC
TRBV5-4	.	TRBJ2-2	CASRPQGPNTGELFF	TGTGCCAGCAGACCACAGGGACCCAACACCGGGGAGCTGTTTTTT
TRBV18	TRBD1	TRBJ1-1	CASSHGGTGDGEAFF	TGTGCCAGCTCCCACGGCGGGACAGGGGACGGTGAAGCTTTCTTT
TRBV7-9	.	TRBJ2-3	CASAGTDTQYF	TGTGCCAGCGCGGGAACAGATACGCAGTATTTT
TRBV30	.	TRBJ1-6	CAWKGTSSYNSPLHF	TGTGCCTGGAAGGGGACGAGCTCCTATAATTCACCCCTCCACTTT
TRBV30	.	TRBJ1-4	CAWSQLIATNEKLFF	TGTGCCTGGAGTCAGCTAATCGCAACTAATGAAAAACTGTTTTTT
TRBV11-2	TRBD1	TRBJ2-1	CASSPDRGSYNEQFF	TGTGCCAGCAGCCCCGACAGGGGTTCCTACAATGAGCAGTTCTTC
TRBV11-2	.	TRBJ1-5	CASSLQGNQPQHF	TGTGCCAGCAGCTTACAGGGAAATCAGCCCCAGCATTTT
TRBV7-2	.	TRBJ1-6	CASSLAGGSPLHF	TGTGCCAGCAGCTTAGCCGGGGGATCACCCCTCCACTTT
TRBV25-1	.	TRBJ2-3	CASSPSGRDTQYF	TGTGCCAGCAGTCCCAGCGGGCGGGATACGCAGTATTTT
TRBV6-5	.	TRBJ1-5	CASSKTGGGQPQHF	TGTGCCAGCAGTAAGACAGGCGGCGGACAGCCCCAGCATTTT
TRBV29-1	.	TRBJ1-2	CSVEDRRRGPNYGYTF	TGCAGCGTTGAAGATCGTCGCCGGGGGCCTAACTATGGCTACACCTTC
TRBV25-1	.	TRBJ1-4	CASTGRLGEKLFF	TGTGCCAGCACAGGGAGGCTAGGTGAAAAACTGTTTTTT
TRBV5-1	TRBD1	TRBJ1-5	CASSPDPGTGAGAQHF	TGCGCCAGCAGCCCAGACCCCGGGACAGGGGCTGGAGCCCAGCATTTT
TRBV23-1	.	TRBJ1-6	CASSQVLSGGSPLHF	TGCGCCAGCAGTCAAGTACTGTCTGGGGGATCACCCCTCCACTTT